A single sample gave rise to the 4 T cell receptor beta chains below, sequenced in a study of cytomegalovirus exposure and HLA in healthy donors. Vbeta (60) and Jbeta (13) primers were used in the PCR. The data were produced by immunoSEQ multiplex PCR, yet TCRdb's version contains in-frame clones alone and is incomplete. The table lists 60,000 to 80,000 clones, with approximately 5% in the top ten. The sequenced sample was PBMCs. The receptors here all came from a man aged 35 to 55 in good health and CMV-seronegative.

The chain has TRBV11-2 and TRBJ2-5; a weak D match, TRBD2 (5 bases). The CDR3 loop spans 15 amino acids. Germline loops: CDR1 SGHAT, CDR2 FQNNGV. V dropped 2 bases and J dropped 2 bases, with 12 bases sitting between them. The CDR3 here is CASSLRGVGQETQYF. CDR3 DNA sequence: TGTGCCAGCAGCTTACGGGGAGTGGGACAAGAGACCCAGTACTTC.

CDR3 in amino acids: CASRGTGGNTGELFF. CDR3 sequence (DNA): TGTGCCAGTAGGGGGACAGGGGGGAACACCGGGGAGCTGTTTTTT. V usage is TRBV19 and J usage is TRBJ2-2; 11 nucleotides line up with TRBD1. The V and J ends lost 6 bases and 1 base, in that order; junction bases with no gene match: 1. The CDR3 consists of 15 residues. CDR1 is LNHDA, CDR2 SQIVND, per germline (reference sequence). The whole variable domain, filled in from reference TRBV19 and TRBJ2-2, reads DGGITQSPKYLFRKEGQNVTLSCEQNLNHDAMYWYRQDPGQGLRLIYYSQIVNDFQKGDIAEGYSVSREKKESFPLTVTSAQKNPTAFYLCASRGTGGNTGELFFGEGSRLTVL.

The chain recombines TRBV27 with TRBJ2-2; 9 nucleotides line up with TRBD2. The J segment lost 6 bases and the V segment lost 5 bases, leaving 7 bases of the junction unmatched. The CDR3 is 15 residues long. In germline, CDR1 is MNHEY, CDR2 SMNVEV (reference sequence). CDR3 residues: CASSVLAGGAGELFF. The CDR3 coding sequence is TGTGCCAGCAGTGTACTAGCGGGCGGAGCCGGGGAGCTGTTTTTT.

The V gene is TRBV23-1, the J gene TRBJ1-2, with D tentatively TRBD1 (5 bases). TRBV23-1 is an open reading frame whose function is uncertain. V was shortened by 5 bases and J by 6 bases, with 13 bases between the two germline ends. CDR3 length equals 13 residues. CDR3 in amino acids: CASSGGGVDGYTF. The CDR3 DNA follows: TGCGCCAGCAGTGGCGGAGGGGTAGATGGCTACACCTTC.